The 5 T cell receptor beta chains in this list originate from one sample, sequenced in a study of persistence of HIV-infected CD4 T cells (dated by TCRdb to 2018 to 2020). TCRbeta repertoires were sequenced from genomic DNA with the immunoSEQ hsTCRB assay version 4 in survey mode. TCRdb stores this immuneACCESS table with in-frame sequences only. Part of the clones is absent; in the studies checked, under half of the shortfall reflects unresolved V genes, and no reason is known for the rest. The sample profile shows about 41,000 clones; approximately 80% of them were found once. The ten largest account for approximately 15% of the sample. The sample's treatment or condition label, in plain terms: suppressive antiretroviral therapy. A pool of overlapping HIV-1 Gag 15-mer peptides, at 0.75 to 1 ug per peptide per mL, was used to stimulate the cells. Memory CD4+ T cells that did not respond, being CD40L-negative, CD69-negative and CD45RO-high, were sorted as memory populations depleted of antigen-responding cells.

The antigens for these receptors are not known. This specimen was CD4+ T cells sorted from PBMCs after approximately 19-hour stimulation, taken from a patient who received antiretroviral therapy. The cell subset or site tag for this specimen amounts to: CD40L-CD69- CD45RO-high memory CD4 T cells not responding to Gag peptides. The receptor source for this set is an adult man with HIV who was CMV-seropositive.

This clone appeared once. This rearrangement joins TRBV2 to TRBJ1-2, with 7 bases fitting TRBD1. The germline CDR1 and CDR2 sequences are SNHLY and FYNNEI. The CDR3 covers 14 residues. V gave up 3 bases and J gave up 1 base; unmatched junction bases: 2. This CDR3 is CASSERQGNYGYTF. As DNA, the CDR3 is TGTGCCAGCAGTGAGAGACAGGGTAACTATGGCTACACCTTC.

The chain carries TRBV9 and TRBJ2-7; 7 nucleotides agree with TRBD1. The length of the CDR3 is 14 residues. Germline V gene data show CDR1 as SGDLS and CDR2 as YYNGEE. Trimming cost V 4 bases and J 6 bases; bases outside gene matches: 10. CDR3 DNA sequence: TGTGCCAGCAGCCCAGGACAGGAAGGGGGCGAGCAGTACTTC. It is translated as CASSPGQEGGEQYF.

This clone has just a few counts. The V and J genes are TRBV7-2 and TRBJ2-3, with D perhaps TRBD2 (6 bases). Germline CDR1 SGHTA, CDR2 FQGNSA. The CDR3 spans 14 residues. Trimming left V 0 bases short and J 8 bases short, with 12 bases between. The CDR3 DNA sequence: TGTGCCAGCAGCTTAGCGGAGGGGCAGCGTACGCAGTATTTT. Translating gives CASSLAEGQRTQYF.

V is TRBV4-2 and J is TRBJ2-3; D remains unclear. Trimming took off 1 base at V and 0 bases at J, with 11 bases between the two ends. Germline V lookup: CDR1 LGHNA, CDR2 YNFKEQ. This CDR3 region has 16 residues. The CDR3 is CASSQGVYPSTDTQYF. CDR3 coding DNA: TGTGCCAGCAGCCAAGGGGTCTACCCTAGCACAGATACGCAGTATTTT.

This clone was picked up one time. V usage is TRBV10-3 and J usage is TRBJ2-1; the D gene is possibly TRBD2 (6 bases). CDR1 is ENHRY and CDR2 is SYGVKD in the germline V gene. V lost 8 bases and J 0 bases, leaving 8 bases between the germline ends. The CDR3 sequence is 13 residues long. The CDR3 spells CAIGGSSYNEQFF. The CDR3 DNA reads as TGTGCCATCGGGGGGAGCTCCTACAATGAGCAGTTCTTC.